One and the same sample provided the 5 T cell receptor beta chains below, sequenced in a study of cytomegalovirus exposure and HLA in healthy donors. This PCR relied on a set of 60 Vbeta primers and 13 Jbeta primers. Measured with immunoSEQ multiplex PCR; TCRdb has only the in-frame clones, and not every one. Of about 140,000 clones in the sample, about 77% were seen once. The sample taken for sequencing was PBMCs. The source is a woman in her thirties or forties in good health and CMV-seronegative.

The chain carries TRBV7-2 and TRBJ1-1; 7 nucleotides match TRBD1. The J segment lost 4 bases and the V segment lost 3 bases, leaving 8 bases of the junction unmatched. The germline V gene encodes CDR1 SGHTA and CDR2 FQGNSA. This CDR3 has 15 residues. The CDR3 nucleotides read TGTGCCAGCAGCTTCCGGACAGGCCAGTCCACTGAAGCTTTCTTT. Its protein product is CASSFRTGQSTEAFF.

The chain has TRBV4-3 and TRBJ2-1; 13 nucleotides align to TRBD2. Germline V gives CDR1 LGHNA, CDR2 YSLEER. V lost 0 bases and J lost 6; bases outside the gene matches: 14. CDR3 length equals 20 residues. The CDR3 nucleotides are TGCGCCAGCAGCCAAGATCCCTATACTAGCGGGGGGGTCCCTGGCAATGAGCAGTTCTTC. Amino acids: CASSQDPYTSGGVPGNEQFF.

J is TRBJ2-1 and V is TRBV11-2, with unresolved D. V lost 1 base, J lost 8 bases, and 15 bases lay in between. Germline V gives CDR1 SGHAT, CDR2 FQNNGV. This CDR3 is 15 amino acids long. The CDR3 loop reads CASSLGVLAVHEQFF. The CDR3, as DNA: TGTGCCAGCAGCTTAGGGGTTTTAGCAGTGCATGAGCAGTTCTTC.

There are a few counts of this clone. The chain recombines TRBV29-1 with TRBJ1-2; a possible D gene is TRBD1 (6 bases). V was pared by 6 bases and J by 6 bases, with 14 bases between. Germline-derived CDR1 and CDR2 are SQVTM and ANQGSEA. This CDR3 region has 12 residues. CDR3 residues: CSVDTGSNGYTF. CDR3 bases: TGCAGCGTAGACACAGGGTCGAATGGCTACACCTTC.

The chain is built from TRBV16 and TRBJ2-3; the match to TRBD2 covers 8 bases. The CDR3 consists of 13 residues. Trimming removed 8 bases from V and 1 base from J; junction bases left unmatched: 2. Germline CDR1 reads KGHSY; CDR2 reads FQNENV. In DNA form, the CDR3 reads TGTGCCAGCTCTAGCGGGCGCACAGATACGCAGTATTTT. Protein: CASSSGRTDTQYF.